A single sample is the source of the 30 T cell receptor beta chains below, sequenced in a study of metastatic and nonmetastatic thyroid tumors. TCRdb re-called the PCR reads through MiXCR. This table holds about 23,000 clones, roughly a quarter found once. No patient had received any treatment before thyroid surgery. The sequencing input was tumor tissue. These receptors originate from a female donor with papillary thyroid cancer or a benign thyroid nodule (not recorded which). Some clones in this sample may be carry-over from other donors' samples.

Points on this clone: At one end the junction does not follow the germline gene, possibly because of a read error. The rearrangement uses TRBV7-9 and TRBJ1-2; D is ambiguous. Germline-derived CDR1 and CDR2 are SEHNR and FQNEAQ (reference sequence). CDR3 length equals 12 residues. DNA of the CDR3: TGTGCCAGCAGCCGGGGAGACTATGGCTATACCTTC. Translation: CASSRGDYGYTF. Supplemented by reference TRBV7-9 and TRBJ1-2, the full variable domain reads DTGVSQNPRHKITKRGQNVTFRCDPISEHNRLYWYRQTLGQGPEFLTYFQNEAQLEKSRLLSDRFSAERPKGSFSTLEIQRTEQGDSAMYLCASSRGDYGYTFGSGTRLTVV.

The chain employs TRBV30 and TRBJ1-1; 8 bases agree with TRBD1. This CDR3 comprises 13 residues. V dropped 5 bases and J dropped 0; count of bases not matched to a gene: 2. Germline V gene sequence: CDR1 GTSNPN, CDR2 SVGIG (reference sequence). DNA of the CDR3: TGTGCCTGGGGGGACAGGATGAACACTGAAGCTTTCTTT. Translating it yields CAWGDRMNTEAFF.

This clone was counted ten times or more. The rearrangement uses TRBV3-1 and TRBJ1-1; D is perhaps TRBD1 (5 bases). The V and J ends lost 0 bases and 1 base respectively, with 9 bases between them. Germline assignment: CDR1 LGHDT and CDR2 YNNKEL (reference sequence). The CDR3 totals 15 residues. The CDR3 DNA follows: TGTGCCAGCAGCCAAGACAGAGGACAGAACACTGAAGCTTTCTTT. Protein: CASSQDRGQNTEAFF.

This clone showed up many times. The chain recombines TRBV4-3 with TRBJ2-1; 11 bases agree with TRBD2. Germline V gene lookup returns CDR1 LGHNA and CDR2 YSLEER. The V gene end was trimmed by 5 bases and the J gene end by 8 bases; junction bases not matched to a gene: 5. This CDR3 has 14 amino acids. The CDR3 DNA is TGCGCCAGCAGCTTACTAGCGGGGGACTATGAGCAGTTCTTC. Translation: CASSLLAGDYEQFF.

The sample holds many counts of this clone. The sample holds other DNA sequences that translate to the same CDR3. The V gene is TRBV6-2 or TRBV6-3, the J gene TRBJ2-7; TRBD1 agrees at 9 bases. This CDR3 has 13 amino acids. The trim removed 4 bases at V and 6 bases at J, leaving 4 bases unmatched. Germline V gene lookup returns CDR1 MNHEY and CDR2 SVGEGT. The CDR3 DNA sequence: TGTGCCAGCAGTTTTGGGACAGGGTCCGAGCAGTACTTC. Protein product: CASSFGTGSEQYF.

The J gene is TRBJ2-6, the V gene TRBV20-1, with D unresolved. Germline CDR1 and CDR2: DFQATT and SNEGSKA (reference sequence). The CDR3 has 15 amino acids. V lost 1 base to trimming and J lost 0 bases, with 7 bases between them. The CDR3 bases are TGCAGTGCTAGAGTACCGAGCTCTGGGGCCAACGTCCTGACTTTC. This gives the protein CSARVPSSGANVLTF.

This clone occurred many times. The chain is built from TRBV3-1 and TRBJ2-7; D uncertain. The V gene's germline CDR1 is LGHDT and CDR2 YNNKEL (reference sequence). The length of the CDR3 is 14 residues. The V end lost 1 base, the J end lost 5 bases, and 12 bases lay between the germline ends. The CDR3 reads CASSQGLISNEQYF. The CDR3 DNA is TGTGCCAGCAGCCAAGGGCTCATTTCGAACGAGCAGTACTTC.

The CDR3 coding sequence is TGTGCCAGCAGTCCTAGGGAGTATCAGCCCCAGCATTTT. Translation gives CASSPREYQPQHF. This chain uses TRBV6-1 with TRBJ1-5; D remains ambiguous. The V end was cut by 5 bases, the J end by 5 bases, with 10 bases between. This CDR3 comprises 13 residues. CDR1 is MNHNS, CDR2 SASEGT, per germline.

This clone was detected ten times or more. CDR3 DNA: TGCAGCGGGAAGTTCGGGACAGGGTCCGGGGAGCTGTTTTTT. This translates into CSGKFGTGSGELFF. This chain uses TRBV29-1 with TRBJ2-2; 9 bases align to TRBD1. This CDR3 has 14 residues. In germline, CDR1 is SQVTM, CDR2 ANQGSEA. J gave up 6 bases and V 7 bases, and 9 bases lay outside the gene matches.

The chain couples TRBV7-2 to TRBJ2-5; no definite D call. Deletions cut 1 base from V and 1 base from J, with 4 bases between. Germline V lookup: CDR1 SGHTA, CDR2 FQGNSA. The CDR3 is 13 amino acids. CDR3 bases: TGTGCCAGCAGCTTAGTTGCCCAAGAGACCCAGTACTTC. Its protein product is CASSLVAQETQYF.

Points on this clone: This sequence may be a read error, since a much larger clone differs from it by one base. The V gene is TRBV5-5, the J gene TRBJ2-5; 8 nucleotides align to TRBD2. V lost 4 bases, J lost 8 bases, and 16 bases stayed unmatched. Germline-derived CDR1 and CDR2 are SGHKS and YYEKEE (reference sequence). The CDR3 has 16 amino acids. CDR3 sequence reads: CASSTSPGGARDTQYF. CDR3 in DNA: TGTGCCAGCAGCACATCCCCCGGGGGGGCTAGAGATACCCAGTACTTC. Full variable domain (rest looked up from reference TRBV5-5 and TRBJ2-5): DAGVTQSPTHLIKTRGQQVTLRCSPISGHKSVSWYQQVLGQGPQFIFQYYEKEERGRGNFPDRFSARQFPNYSSELNVNALLLGDSALYLCASSTSPGGARDTQYFGPGTRLLVL.

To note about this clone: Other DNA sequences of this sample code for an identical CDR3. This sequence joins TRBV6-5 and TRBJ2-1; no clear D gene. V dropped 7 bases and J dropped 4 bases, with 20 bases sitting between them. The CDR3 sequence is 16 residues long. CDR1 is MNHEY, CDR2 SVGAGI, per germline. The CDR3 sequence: CASMLHGPVGYNEQFF. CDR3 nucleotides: TGTGCCAGCATGTTACACGGTCCCGTCGGATACAATGAGCAGTTCTTC.

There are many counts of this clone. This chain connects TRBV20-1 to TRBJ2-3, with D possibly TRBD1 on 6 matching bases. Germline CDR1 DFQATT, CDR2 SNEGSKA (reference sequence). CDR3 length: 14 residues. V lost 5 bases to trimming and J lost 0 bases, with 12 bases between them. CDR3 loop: CSAPMGASTDTQYF. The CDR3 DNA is TGCAGTGCTCCCATGGGGGCAAGCACAGATACGCAGTATTTT.

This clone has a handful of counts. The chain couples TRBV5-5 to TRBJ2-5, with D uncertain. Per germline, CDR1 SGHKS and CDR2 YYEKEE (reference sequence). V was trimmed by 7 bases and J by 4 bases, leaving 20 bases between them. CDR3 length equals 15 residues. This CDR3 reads CASRRRAQDVETQYF. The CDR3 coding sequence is TGTGCCAGCCGCAGACGGGCCCAAGATGTAGAGACCCAGTACTTC.

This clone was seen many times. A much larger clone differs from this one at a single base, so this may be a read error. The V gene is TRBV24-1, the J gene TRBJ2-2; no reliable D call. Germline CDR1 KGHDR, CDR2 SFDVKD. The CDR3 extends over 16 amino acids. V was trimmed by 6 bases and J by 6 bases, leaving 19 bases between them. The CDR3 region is CATSSAGLPLSGELFF. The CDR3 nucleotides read TGTGCCACCAGTTCAGCCGGGCTACCTCTCTCCGGGGAGCTGTTTTTT.

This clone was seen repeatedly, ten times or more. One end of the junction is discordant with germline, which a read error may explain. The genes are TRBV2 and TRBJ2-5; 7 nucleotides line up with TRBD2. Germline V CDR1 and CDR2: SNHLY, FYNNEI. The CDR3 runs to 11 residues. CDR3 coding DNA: TGTGCCAGTGGGGGGAGGGAGACCCGGTACTTC. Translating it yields CASGGRETRYF. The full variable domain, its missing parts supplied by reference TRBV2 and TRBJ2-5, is EPEVTQTPSHQVTQMGQEVILRCVPISNHLYFYWYRQILGQKVEFLVSFYNNEISEKSEIFDDQFSVERPDGSNFTLKIRSTKLEDSAMYFCASGGRETRYFGPGTRLLVL.

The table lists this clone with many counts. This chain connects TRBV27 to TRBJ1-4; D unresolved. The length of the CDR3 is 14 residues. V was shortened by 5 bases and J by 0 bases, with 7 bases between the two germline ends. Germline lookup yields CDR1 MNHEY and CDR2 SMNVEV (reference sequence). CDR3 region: CASSEFATNEKLFF. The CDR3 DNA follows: TGTGCCAGCAGTGAGTTTGCAACTAATGAAAAACTGTTTTTT.

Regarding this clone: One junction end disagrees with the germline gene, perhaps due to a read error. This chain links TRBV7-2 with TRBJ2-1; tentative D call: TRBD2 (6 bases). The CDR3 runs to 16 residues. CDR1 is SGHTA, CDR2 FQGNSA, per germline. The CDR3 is CASSLAWERVGNEQSF. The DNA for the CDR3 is TGTGCCAGCAGCTTAGCATGGGAGCGGGTAGGAAATGAGCAGTCCTTC.

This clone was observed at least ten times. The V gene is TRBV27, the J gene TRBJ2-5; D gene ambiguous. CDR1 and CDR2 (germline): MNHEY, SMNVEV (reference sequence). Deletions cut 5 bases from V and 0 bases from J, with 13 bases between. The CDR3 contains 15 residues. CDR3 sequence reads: CASSPGPYYQETQYF. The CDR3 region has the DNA TGTGCCAGCAGTCCCGGGCCCTACTACCAAGAGACCCAGTACTTC.

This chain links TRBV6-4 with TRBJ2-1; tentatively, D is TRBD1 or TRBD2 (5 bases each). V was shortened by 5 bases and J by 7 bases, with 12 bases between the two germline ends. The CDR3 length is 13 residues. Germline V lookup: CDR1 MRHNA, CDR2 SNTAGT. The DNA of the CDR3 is TGTGCCAGCAGTACCGGGACGGAAAATGAGCAGTTCTTC. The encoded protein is CASSTGTENEQFF.

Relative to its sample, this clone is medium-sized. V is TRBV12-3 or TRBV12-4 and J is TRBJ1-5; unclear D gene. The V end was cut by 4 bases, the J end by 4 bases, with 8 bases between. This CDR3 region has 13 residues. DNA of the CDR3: TGTGCCAGCAGTTCCGGGGTAAATCAGCCCCAGCATTTT. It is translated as CASSSGVNQPQHF.

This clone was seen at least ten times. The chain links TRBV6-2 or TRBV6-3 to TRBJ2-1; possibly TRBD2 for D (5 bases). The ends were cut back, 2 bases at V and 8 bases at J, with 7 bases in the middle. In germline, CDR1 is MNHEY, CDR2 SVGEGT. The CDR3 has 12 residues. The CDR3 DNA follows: TGTGCCAGCAGTTACCCGAGGGATGAGCAGTTCTTC. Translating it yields CASSYPRDEQFF.

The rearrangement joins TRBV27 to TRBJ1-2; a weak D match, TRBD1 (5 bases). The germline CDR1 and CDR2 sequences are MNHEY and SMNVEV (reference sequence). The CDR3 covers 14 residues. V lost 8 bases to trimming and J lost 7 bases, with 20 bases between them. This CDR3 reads CASGPRRESGGYTF. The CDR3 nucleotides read TGTGCCAGCGGTCCCCGCAGGGAGTCGGGTGGCTACACCTTC.

The CDR3 spells CASSALAGGDEQYF. CDR3 in DNA: TGTGCCAGCAGCGCCTTAGCGGGAGGTGACGAGCAGTACTTC. The chain links TRBV7-6 to TRBJ2-7; TRBD2 aligns across 10 bases. V shed 5 bases and J 5 bases; nucleotides not matched to a gene: 6. Germline V gene data show CDR1 as SGHVS and CDR2 as FNYEAQ. The CDR3 loop spans 14 amino acids.

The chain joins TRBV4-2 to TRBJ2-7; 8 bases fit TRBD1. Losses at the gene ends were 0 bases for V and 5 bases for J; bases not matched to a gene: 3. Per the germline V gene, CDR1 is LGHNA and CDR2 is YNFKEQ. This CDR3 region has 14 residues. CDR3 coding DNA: TGTGCCAGCAGCCAAGAAGGACAGGGAGACGAGCAGTACTTC. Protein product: CASSQEGQGDEQYF.

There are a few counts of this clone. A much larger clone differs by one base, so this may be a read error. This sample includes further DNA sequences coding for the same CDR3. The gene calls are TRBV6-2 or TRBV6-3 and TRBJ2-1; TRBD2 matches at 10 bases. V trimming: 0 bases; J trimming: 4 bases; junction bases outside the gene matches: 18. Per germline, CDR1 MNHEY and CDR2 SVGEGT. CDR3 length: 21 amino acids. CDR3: CASSYSMTAGGQPSSYNEQFF. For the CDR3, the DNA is TGTGCCAGCAGTTACTCGATGACAGCGGGGGGGCAACCAAGCTCATACAATGAGCAGTTCTTC.

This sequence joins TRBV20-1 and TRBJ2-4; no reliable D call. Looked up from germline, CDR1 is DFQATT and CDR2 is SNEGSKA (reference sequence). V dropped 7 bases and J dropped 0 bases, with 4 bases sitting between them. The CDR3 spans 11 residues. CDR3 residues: CSGAAKNIQYF. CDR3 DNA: TGCAGTGGAGCAGCCAAAAACATTCAGTACTTC.

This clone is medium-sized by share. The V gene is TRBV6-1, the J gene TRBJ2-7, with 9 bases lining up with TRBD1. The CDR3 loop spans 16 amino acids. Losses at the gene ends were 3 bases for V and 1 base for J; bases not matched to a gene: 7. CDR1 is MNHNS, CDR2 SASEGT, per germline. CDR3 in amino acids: CASSDPQGTGSYEQYF. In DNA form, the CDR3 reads TGTGCCAGCAGTGACCCGCAGGGGACAGGGTCCTACGAGCAGTACTTC.

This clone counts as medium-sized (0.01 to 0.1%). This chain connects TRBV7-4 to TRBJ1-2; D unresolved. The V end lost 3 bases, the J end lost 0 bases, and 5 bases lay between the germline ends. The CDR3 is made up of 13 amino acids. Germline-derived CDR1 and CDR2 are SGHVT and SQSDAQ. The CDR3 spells CASSLTSNYGYTF. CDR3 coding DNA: TGTGCCAGCAGCTTGACATCTAACTATGGCTACACCTTC.

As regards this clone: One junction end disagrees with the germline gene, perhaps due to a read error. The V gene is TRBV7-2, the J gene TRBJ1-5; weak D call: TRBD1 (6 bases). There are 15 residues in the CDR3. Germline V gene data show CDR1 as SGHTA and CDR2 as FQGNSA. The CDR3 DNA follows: TGTGCCAGCAGCCTGGGACATCAACAGGGTCAGCCCCAGCACTTT. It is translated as CASSLGHQQGQPQHF. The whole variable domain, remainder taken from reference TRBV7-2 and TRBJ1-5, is GAGVSQSPSNKVTEKGKDVELRCDPISGHTALYWYRQSLGQGLEFLIYFQGNSAPDKSGLPSDRFSAERTGGSVSTLTIQRTQQEDSAVYLCASSLGHQQGQPQHFGDGTRLSIL.